The TCR beta chain under discussion was sequenced for a study of blood T cell repertoires in COVID-19. Per the authors' pipeline: Estimation of nucleated cell counts relied on the amplification of reference gene primers. The data were produced by immunoSEQ multiplex PCR, yet TCRdb's version contains in-frame clones alone and is incomplete. Clone size and V and J calls were adopted from that table, with D and trimming inferred from the DNA. The table records approximately 300,000 clones, roughly 89% of them present only once. Material: peripheral blood. The clonotype was recovered from a man aged 40-49 years with acute or convalescent COVID-19.

The CDR3 sequence: CASSPRTVGYNSPLHF. DNA of the CDR3: TGCGCCAGCAGCCCTCGGACAGTCGGGTATAATTCACCCCTCCACTTT. This chain joins TRBV5-1 and TRBJ1-6; D is perhaps TRBD1 (6 bases). Per the germline V gene, CDR1 is SGHRS and CDR2 is YFSETQ. The CDR3 contains 16 residues. V dropped 4 bases and J dropped 4 bases, with 15 bases sitting between them.